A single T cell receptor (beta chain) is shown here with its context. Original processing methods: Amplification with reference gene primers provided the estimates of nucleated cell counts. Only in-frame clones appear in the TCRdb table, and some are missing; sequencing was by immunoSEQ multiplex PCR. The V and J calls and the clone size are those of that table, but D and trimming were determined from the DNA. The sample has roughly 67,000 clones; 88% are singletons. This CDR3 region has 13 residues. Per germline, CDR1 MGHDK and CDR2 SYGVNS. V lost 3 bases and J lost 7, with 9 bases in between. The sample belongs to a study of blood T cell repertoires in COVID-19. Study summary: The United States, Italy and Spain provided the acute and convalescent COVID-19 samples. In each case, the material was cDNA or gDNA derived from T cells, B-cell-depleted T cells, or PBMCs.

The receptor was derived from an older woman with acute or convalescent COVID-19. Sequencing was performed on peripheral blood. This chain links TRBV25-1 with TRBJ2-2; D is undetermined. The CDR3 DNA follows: TGTGCCAGCAGTGACACTCCGGTCGGGGAGCTGTTTTTT. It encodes CASSDTPVGELFF.